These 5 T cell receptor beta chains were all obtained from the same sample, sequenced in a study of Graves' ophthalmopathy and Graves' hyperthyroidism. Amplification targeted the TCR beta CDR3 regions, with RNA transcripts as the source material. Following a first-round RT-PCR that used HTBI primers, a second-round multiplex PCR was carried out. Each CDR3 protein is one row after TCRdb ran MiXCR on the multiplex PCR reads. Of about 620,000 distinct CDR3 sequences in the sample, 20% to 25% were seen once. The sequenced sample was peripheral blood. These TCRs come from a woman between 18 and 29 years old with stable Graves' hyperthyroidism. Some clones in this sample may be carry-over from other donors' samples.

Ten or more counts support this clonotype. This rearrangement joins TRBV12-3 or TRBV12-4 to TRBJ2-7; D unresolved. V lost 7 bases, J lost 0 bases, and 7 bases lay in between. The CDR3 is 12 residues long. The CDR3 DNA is TGTGCCAGCAAGGGTAGCTCCTACGAGCAGTACTTC. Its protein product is CASKGSSYEQYF.

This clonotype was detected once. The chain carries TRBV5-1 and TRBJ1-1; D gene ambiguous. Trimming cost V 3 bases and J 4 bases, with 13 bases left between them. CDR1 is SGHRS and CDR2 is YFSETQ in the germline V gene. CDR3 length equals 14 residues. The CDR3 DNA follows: TGCGCCAGCAGCTCGTCCCTACGGGGCACTGAAGCTTTCTTT. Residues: CASSSSLRGTEAFF.

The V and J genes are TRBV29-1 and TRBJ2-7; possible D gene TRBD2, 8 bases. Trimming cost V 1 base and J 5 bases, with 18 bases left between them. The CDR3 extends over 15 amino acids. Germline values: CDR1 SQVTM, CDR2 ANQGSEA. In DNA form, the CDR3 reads TGCAGCGTTGAAGGCGGGAGGCAGGGGGTCCACGAGCAGTACTTC. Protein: CSVEGGRQGVHEQYF.

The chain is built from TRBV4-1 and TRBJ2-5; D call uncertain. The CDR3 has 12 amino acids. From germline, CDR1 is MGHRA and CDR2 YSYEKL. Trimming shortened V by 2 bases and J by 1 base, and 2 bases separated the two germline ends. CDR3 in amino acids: CASSQIQETQYF. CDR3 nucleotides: TGCGCCAGCAGCCAAATCCAAGAGACCCAGTACTTC.

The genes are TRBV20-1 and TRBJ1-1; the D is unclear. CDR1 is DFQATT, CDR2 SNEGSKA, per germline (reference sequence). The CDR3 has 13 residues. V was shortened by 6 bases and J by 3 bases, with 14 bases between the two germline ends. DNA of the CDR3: TGCAGTGCCGGTTCTGGACGGGACACTGAAGCTTTCTTT. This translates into CSAGSGRDTEAFF.